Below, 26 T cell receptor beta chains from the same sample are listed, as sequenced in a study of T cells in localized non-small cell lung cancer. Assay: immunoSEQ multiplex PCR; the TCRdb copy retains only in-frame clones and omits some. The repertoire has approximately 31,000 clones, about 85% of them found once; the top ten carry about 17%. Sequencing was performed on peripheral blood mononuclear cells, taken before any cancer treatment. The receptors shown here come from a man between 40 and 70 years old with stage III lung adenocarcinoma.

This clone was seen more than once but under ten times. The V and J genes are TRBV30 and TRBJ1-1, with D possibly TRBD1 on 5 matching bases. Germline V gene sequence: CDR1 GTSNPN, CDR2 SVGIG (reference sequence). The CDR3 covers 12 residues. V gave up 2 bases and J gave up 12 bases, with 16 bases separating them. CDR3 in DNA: TGTGCCTGGAGTAAGGAGGGGTGGGTTACTTTCTTT. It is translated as CAWSKEGWVTFF.

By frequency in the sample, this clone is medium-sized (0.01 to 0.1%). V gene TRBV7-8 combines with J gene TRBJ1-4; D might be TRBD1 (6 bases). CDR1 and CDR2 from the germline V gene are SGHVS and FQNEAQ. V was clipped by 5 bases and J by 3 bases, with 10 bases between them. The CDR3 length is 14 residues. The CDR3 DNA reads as TGTGCCAGCAGCACGGACAGTTCTAATGAAAAACTGTTTTTT. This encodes CASSTDSSNEKLFF. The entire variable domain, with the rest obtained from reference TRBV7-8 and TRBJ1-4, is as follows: GAGVSQSPRYKVAKRGQDVALRCDPISGHVSLFWYQQALGQGPEFLTYFQNEAQLDKSGLPSDRFFAERPEGSVSTLKIQRTQQEDSAVYLCASSTDSSNEKLFFGSGTQLSVL.

The CDR3 DNA is TGTGCCAGCCGGTTAGGGGGGACCTGGGAGCAGTACTTC. This translates into CASRLGGTWEQYF. This chain connects TRBV6-5 to TRBJ2-7; D could derive from TRBD1 or TRBD2 (6 bases each). From germline, CDR1 is MNHEY and CDR2 SVGAGI. CDR3 length equals 13 residues. With 8 bases removed from V and 7 bases from J, the gap between germline ends came to 18 bases.

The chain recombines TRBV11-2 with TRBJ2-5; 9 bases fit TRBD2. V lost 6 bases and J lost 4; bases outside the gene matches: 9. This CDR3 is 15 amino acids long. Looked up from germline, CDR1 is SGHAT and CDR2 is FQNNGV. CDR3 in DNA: TGTGCCAGCAGAACCGGGACTAGCCCCCCAGAGACCCAGTACTTC. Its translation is CASRTGTSPPETQYF. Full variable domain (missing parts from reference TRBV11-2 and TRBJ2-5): EAGVAQSPRYKIIEKRQSVAFWCNPISGHATLYWYQQILGQGPKLLIQFQNNGVVDDSQLPKDRFSAERLKGVDSTLKIQPAKLEDSAVYLCASRTGTSPPETQYFGPGTRLLVL.

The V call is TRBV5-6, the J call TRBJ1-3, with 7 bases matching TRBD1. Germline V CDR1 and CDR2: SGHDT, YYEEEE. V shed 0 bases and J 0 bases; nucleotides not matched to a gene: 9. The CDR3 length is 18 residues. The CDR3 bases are TGTGCCAGCAGCTTGGAAATGACGGACAGGATCTCTGGAAACACCATATATTTT. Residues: CASSLEMTDRISGNTIYF.

DNA of the CDR3: TGTGCCAGTAGTATGGGGACTCCGTCCTACGAGCAGTACTTC. It encodes CASSMGTPSYEQYF. This sequence joins TRBV19 and TRBJ2-7; a weak D match, TRBD2 (6 bases). The V end lost 3 bases, the J end lost 1 base, and 10 bases lay between the germline ends. The CDR3 sequence is 14 residues long. CDR1 is LNHDA, CDR2 SQIVND, per germline (reference sequence).

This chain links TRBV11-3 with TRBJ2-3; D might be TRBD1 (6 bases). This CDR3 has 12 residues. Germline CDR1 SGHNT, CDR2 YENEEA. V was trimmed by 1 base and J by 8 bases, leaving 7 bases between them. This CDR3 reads CASSLGGGTQYF. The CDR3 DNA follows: TGTGCCAGCAGCTTAGGAGGGGGTACGCAGTATTTT.

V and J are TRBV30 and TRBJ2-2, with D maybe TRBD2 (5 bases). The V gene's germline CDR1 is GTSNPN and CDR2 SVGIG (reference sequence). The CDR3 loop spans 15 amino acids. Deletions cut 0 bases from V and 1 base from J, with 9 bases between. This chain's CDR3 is CAWSVRGKNTGELFF. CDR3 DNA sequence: TGTGCCTGGAGTGTACGAGGGAAGAACACCGGGGAGCTGTTTTTT.

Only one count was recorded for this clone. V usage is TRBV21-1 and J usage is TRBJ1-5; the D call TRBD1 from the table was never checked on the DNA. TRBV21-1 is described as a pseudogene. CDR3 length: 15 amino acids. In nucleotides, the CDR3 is TGTGCCAGCAGCAAACAGGGGCATAGCAATCAGCCCCAGCATTTT. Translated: CASSKQGHSNQPQHF.

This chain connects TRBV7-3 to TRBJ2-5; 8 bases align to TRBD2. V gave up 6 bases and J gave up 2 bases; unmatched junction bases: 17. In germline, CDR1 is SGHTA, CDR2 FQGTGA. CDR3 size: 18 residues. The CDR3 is CASSQHPPRGGLQETQYF. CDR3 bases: TGTGCCAGCAGTCAACATCCTCCCCGGGGGGGCCTTCAAGAGACCCAGTACTTC.

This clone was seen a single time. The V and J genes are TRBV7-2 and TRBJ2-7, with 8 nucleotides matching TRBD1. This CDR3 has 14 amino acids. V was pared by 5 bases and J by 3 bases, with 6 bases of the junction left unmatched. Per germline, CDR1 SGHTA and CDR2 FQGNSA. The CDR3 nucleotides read TGTGCCAGCAGCGAGGGACAGGCCCTCTACGAGCAGTACTTC. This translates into CASSEGQALYEQYF. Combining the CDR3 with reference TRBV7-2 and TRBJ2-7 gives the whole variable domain GAGVSQSPSNKVTEKGKDVELRCDPISGHTALYWYRQSLGQGLEFLIYFQGNSAPDKSGLPSDRFSAERTGGSVSTLTIQRTQQEDSAVYLCASSEGQALYEQYFGPGTRLTVT.

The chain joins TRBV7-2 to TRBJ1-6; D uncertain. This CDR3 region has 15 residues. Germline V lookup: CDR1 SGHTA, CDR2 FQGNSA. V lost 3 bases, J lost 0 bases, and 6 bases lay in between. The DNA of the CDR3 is TGTGCCAGCAGCTTTCAGCGCTCCTATAATTCACCCCTCCACTTT. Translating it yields CASSFQRSYNSPLHF. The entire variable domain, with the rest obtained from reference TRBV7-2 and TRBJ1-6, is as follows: GAGVSQSPSNKVTEKGKDVELRCDPISGHTALYWYRQSLGQGLEFLIYFQGNSAPDKSGLPSDRFSAERTGGSVSTLTIQRTQQEDSAVYLCASSFQRSYNSPLHFGNGTRLTVT.

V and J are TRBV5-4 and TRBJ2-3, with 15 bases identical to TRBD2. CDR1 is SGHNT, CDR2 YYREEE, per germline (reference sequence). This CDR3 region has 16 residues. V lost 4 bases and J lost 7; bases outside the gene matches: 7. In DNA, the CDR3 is TGTGCCAGCAGCCTGTGGACTAGCGGGGGGGCATATACGCAGTATTTT. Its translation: CASSLWTSGGAYTQYF.

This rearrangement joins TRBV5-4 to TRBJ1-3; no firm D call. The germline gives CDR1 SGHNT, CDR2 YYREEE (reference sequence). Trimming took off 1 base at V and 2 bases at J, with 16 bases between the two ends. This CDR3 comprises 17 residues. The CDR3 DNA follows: TGTGCCAGCAGCTTGTCCGGATCGACCTCCCCTGGAAACACCATATATTTT. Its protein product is CASSLSGSTSPGNTIYF. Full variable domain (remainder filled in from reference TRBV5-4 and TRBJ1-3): ETGVTQSPTHLIKTRGQQVTLRCSSQSGHNTVSWYQQALGQGPQFIFQYYREEENGRGNFPPRFSGLQFPNYSSELNVNALELDDSALYLCASSLSGSTSPGNTIYFGEGSWLTVV.

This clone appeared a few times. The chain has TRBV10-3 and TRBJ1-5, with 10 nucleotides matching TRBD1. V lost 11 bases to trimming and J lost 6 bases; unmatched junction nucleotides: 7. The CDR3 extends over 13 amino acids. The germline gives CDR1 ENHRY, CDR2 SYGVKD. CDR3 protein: CASRDRGVQPQHF. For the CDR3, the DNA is TGTGCCTCACGGGACAGGGGAGTTCAGCCCCAGCATTTT.

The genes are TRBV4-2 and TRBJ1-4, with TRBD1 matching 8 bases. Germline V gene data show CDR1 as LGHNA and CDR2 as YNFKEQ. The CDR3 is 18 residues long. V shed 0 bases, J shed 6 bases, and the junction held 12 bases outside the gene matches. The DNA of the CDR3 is TGTGCCAGCAGCCAAGATGAGGGCAGGGGGCGAGACGATGAAAAACTGTTTTTT. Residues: CASSQDEGRGRDDEKLFF.

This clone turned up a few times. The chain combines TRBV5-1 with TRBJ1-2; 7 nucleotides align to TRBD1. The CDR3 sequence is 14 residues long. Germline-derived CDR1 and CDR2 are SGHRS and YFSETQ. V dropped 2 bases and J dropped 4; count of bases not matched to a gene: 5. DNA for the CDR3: TGCGCCAGCAGCTTAGACAGGGCGGGCTATGGCTACACCTTC. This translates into CASSLDRAGYGYTF.

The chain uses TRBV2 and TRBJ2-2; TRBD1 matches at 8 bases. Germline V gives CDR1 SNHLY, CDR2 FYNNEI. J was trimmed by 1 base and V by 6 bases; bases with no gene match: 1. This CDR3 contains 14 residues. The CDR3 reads CASSGQGNTGELFF. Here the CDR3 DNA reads TGTGCCAGCAGCGGACAGGGGAACACCGGGGAGCTGTTTTTT.

The CDR3 coding sequence is TGTGCCAGCAGCACAAGGACAGAATTCACTGAAGCTTTCTTT. This translates into CASSTRTEFTEAFF. The chain recombines TRBV7-2 with TRBJ1-1; a possible D gene is TRBD1 (6 bases). Trimming removed 5 bases from V and 4 bases from J, with 14 bases in between. CDR1 SGHTA and CDR2 FQGNSA come from the germline V gene. This CDR3 contains 14 residues.

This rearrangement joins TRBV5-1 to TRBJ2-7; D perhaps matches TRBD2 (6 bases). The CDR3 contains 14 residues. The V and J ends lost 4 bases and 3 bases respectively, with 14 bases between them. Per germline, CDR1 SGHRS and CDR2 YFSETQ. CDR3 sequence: CASSRETRGYEQYF. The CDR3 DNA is TGCGCCAGCAGCCGAGAGACTAGGGGCTACGAGCAGTACTTC. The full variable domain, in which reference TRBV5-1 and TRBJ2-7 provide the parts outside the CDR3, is KAGVTQTPRYLIKTRGQQVTLSCSPISGHRSVSWYQQTPGQGLQFLFEYFSETQRNKGNFPGRFSGRQFSNSRSEMNVSTLELGDSALYLCASSRETRGYEQYFGPGTRLTVT.

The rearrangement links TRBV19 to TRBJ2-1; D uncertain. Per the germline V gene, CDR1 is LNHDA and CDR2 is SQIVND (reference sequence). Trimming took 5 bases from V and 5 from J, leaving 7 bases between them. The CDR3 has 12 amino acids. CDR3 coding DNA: TGTGCCAGTAGTGAAAGAGACAATGAGCAGTTCTTC. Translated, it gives CASSERDNEQFF.

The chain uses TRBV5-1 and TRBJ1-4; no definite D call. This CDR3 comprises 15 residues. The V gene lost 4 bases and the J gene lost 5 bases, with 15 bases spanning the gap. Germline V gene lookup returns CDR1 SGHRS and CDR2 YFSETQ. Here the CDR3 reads CASSPVDFQNEKLFF. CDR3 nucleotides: TGCGCCAGCAGCCCGGTGGACTTTCAGAATGAAAAACTGTTTTTT.

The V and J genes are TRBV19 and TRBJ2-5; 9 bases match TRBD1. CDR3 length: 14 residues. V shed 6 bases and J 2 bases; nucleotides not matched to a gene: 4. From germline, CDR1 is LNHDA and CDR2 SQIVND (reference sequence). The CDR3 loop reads CASREQGAQETQYF. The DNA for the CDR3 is TGTGCCAGTAGGGAACAGGGGGCTCAAGAGACCCAGTACTTC. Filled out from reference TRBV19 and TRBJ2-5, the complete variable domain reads DGGITQSPKYLFRKEGQNVTLSCEQNLNHDAMYWYRQDPGQGLRLIYYSQIVNDFQKGDIAEGYSVSREKKESFPLTVTSAQKNPTAFYLCASREQGAQETQYFGPGTRLLVL.

The CDR3 reads CASSQQGIGGYTF. Here the CDR3 DNA reads TGTGCCAGCAGCCAGCAGGGAATAGGCGGCTACACCTTC. The chain employs TRBV14 and TRBJ1-2, with a possible D match to TRBD1 (5 bases). Trimming removed 3 bases from V and 8 bases from J, with 13 bases in between. The germline CDR1 and CDR2 sequences are SGHDN and FVKESK. The length of the CDR3 is 13 residues.

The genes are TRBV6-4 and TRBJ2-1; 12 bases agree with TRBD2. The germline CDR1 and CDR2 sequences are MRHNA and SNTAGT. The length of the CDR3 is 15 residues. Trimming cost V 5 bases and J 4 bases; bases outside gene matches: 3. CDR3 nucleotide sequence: TGTGCCAGCAGTCCGACTAGCGGGGGTTACAATGAGCAGTTCTTC. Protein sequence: CASSPTSGGYNEQFF.

The CDR3 bases are TGTGCCAGTAGTGTATTCAGGGGAAACAATGAGCAGTTCTTC. This gives the protein CASSVFRGNNEQFF. The gene calls are TRBV19 and TRBJ2-1; possible D gene TRBD1, 6 bases. Trimming shortened V by 5 bases and J by 5 bases, and 13 bases separated the two germline ends. Per the germline V gene, CDR1 is LNHDA and CDR2 is SQIVND (reference sequence). CDR3 length equals 14 residues. The variable domain in full, completed from reference TRBV19 and TRBJ2-1, reads DGGITQSPKYLFRKEGQNVTLSCEQNLNHDAMYWYRQDPGQGLRLIYYSQIVNDFQKGDIAEGYSVSREKKESFPLTVTSAQKNPTAFYLCASSVFRGNNEQFFGPGTRLTVL.